This paragraph covers one TCR beta chain sequence. The data were obtained in a study of blood T cell repertoires in COVID-19. The assay was immunoSEQ multiplex PCR, and TCRdb's table has in-frame clones only and misses some. The table records more than 95,000 clones, approximately 81% of them present only once. V dropped 0 bases and J dropped 8; count of bases not matched to a gene: 3. Germline-derived CDR1 and CDR2 are GTSNPN and SVGIG (reference sequence). This CDR3 spans 13 amino acids. The receptor was derived from a man at least 80 years old with COVID-19, enrolled during active disease. The V gene is TRBV30, the J gene TRBJ1-5, with 8 bases fitting TRBD1. The sequenced sample consisted of peripheral blood. CDR3 amino acids: CAWSVQGEKPQHF. The CDR3, as DNA: TGTGCCTGGAGTGTACAGGGGGAGAAGCCCCAGCATTTT.